This T cell receptor (beta chain) was captured in a study of cytomegalovirus exposure and HLA in healthy donors. The CDR3 contains 14 residues. Per germline, CDR1 LNHDA and CDR2 SQIVND (reference sequence). Trimming stripped 4 bases from V and 0 bases from J, with 7 bases between. The PCR employed 60 Vbeta primers together with 13 Jbeta primers. The repertoire was sequenced with immunoSEQ multiplex PCR; TCRdb's copy has only in-frame clones and lacks some. This sample has about 120,000 clones; roughly 80% occur once, and the top ten carry 7.5% to 9%. This TCR came from a female donor in good health and CMV-seropositive. The sequenced sample was PBMCs. The J gene is TRBJ2-1, the V gene TRBV19; no clear D gene. CDR3 protein: CASSRRSSYNEQFF. The CDR3 DNA is TGTGCCAGTAGTAGGAGAAGCTCCTACAATGAGCAGTTCTTC.